The 25 T cell receptor beta chains below come from one sample, sequenced in a study of T cells after yellow fever vaccination. MiXCR, run by TCRdb on the 5' RACE reads, gives a single entry per CDR3 protein. The table has some 420,000 distinct CDR3 sequences, about 19% seen once. This sample comprised PBMCs, obtained before the yellow fever booster vaccination. These receptors came from a young man who received the YFV17D yellow fever vaccine.

The rearrangement uses TRBV10-2 and TRBJ1-1; D remains ambiguous. CDR1 is WSHSY, CDR2 SAAADI, per germline. The CDR3 is 11 residues long. V lost 2 bases and J lost 7, with 5 bases in between. CDR3 bases: TGCGCCAGCAGTGAGGGCGGTGAAGCTTTCTTT. This gives the protein CASSEGGEAFF.

This clonotype was counted a single time. The chain has TRBV4-3 and TRBJ2-3; 7 bases agree with TRBD1. CDR1 is LGHNA, CDR2 YSLEER, per germline. Germline trimming cut 4 bases from V and 0 bases from J; bases unmatched to any gene: 7. The CDR3 sequence is 16 residues long. As DNA, the CDR3 is TGCGCCAGCAGCCGAGAGACAGGGTCTAGCACAGATACGCAGTATTTT. It yields the protein CASSRETGSSTDTQYF.

V gene TRBV11-2 combines with J gene TRBJ2-3; 15 nucleotides agree with TRBD2. V lost 4 bases, J lost 6 bases, and 5 bases stayed unmatched. The CDR3 has 16 amino acids. Germline V gene sequence: CDR1 SGHAT, CDR2 FQNNGV. This chain's CDR3 is CASSSWGLAGGDTQYF. The CDR3 region has the DNA TGTGCCAGCAGCTCCTGGGGACTAGCGGGAGGCGATACGCAGTATTTT.

The chain employs TRBV20-1 and TRBJ2-3; TRBD1 agrees at 8 bases. Looked up from germline, CDR1 is DFQATT and CDR2 is SNEGSKA (reference sequence). The CDR3 spans 14 residues. The V gene end was trimmed by 0 bases and the J gene end by 5 bases; junction bases not matched to a gene: 4. The CDR3 loop is CSARDRTGRDTQYF. The CDR3 nucleotides read TGCAGTGCTAGAGATCGGACAGGGCGAGATACGCAGTATTTT.

This clonotype came up a few times. The gene calls are TRBV14 and TRBJ2-7; no firm D call. The germline V gene has CDR1 SGHDN and CDR2 FVKESK. V dropped 0 bases and J dropped 0 bases, with 3 bases sitting between them. CDR3 length: 13 amino acids. The CDR3 DNA reads TGTGCCAGCAGCCAAGACTTCTCCTACGAGCAGTACGTC. It specifies CASSQDFSYEQYV.

The rearrangement uses TRBV6-6 and TRBJ2-7; no firm D call. The germline V gene encodes CDR1 MNHNY and CDR2 SVGAGI (reference sequence). CDR3 size: 16 residues. Trimming shortened V by 5 bases and J by 4 bases, and 21 bases separated the two germline ends. CDR3 in DNA: TGTGCCAGCAGTGTATCCAGATTGACGGGTGGTTACGAGCAGTACGTC. Translating it yields CASSVSRLTGGYEQYV.

The CDR3 sequence is CASSQDEGGGSNQPQHF. The CDR3 region has the DNA TGCGCCAGCAGCCAAGACGAAGGAGGGGGAAGCAATCAGCCCCAGCATTTT. This chain links TRBV4-3 with TRBJ1-5; a weak D match, TRBD1 (6 bases). Per the germline V gene, CDR1 is LGHNA and CDR2 is YSLEER. The CDR3 consists of 17 residues. V was trimmed by 0 bases and J by 1 base, leaving 13 bases between them.

The chain is built from TRBV4-3 and TRBJ2-3; 12 bases agree with TRBD2. The CDR3 contains 18 residues. V shed 1 base, J shed 1 base, and the junction held 6 bases outside the gene matches. From germline, CDR1 is LGHNA and CDR2 YSLEER. The DNA of the CDR3 is TGCGCCAGCAGCCAAGGGCTAGCGGGGGGGCTTGGCACAGATACGCAGTATTTT. This codes for CASSQGLAGGLGTDTQYF.

There are a few counts of this clonotype. V usage is TRBV20-1 and J usage is TRBJ2-7, with 12 nucleotides matching TRBD1. Per the germline V gene, CDR1 is DFQATT and CDR2 is SNEGSKA (reference sequence). The CDR3 length is 13 residues. V trimming: 6 bases; J trimming: 4 bases; junction bases outside the gene matches: 4. The CDR3 loop is CSAPGQGAYEQYV. CDR3 bases: TGCAGTGCCCCGGGACAGGGGGCTTACGAGCAGTACGTC.

Only a few counts were recorded for this clonotype. The chain combines TRBV9 with TRBJ2-3, with D tentatively TRBD1 (6 bases). The CDR3 covers 13 residues. V lost 0 bases and J lost 9, with 11 bases in between. CDR1 is SGDLS and CDR2 is YYNGEE in the germline V gene. CDR3 in DNA: TGTGCCAGCAGCGTAGCCCAGGGGCCCACGCAGTATTTT. Translated: CASSVAQGPTQYF.

V gene TRBV4-2 combines with J gene TRBJ2-1; perhaps D is TRBD1 or TRBD2 (6 bases each). Trimming took off 1 base at V and 12 bases at J, with 13 bases between the two ends. The germline V gene encodes CDR1 LGHNA and CDR2 YNFKEQ. This CDR3 has 13 amino acids. CDR3 sequence (DNA): TGTGCCAGCAGCCAAGGGGAAGGGGGAGGGCAGTTCTTC. Its protein is CASSQGEGGGQFF.

This clonotype was found a few times. The V gene is TRBV12-3 or TRBV12-4, the J gene TRBJ1-4; a weak D match, TRBD1 (5 bases). V lost 3 bases and J lost 1, with 6 bases in between. The CDR3 is 14 amino acids. The CDR3 loop reads CASSFQGTNEKLFF. CDR3 DNA sequence: TGTGCCAGCAGTTTTCAGGGAACTAATGAAAAACTGTTTTTT.

This clonotype was picked up many times. V is TRBV12-3 or TRBV12-4 and J is TRBJ2-1; D is possibly TRBD2 (7 bases). This CDR3 is 14 amino acids long. Trimming left V 7 bases short and J 9 bases short, with 19 bases between. Written as DNA, the CDR3 is TGTGCCAGCACCGAGAGGGGGGGGAGTATTGAGCAGTTCTTC. Amino acids: CASTERGGSIEQFF.

In its sample, this clonotype was seen once. The chain carries TRBV12-3 or TRBV12-4 and TRBJ1-5; D not certain. V lost 2 bases and J lost 5, with 7 bases in between. The CDR3 covers 13 residues. CDR3 amino acids: CASSLREHQPQHF. DNA of the CDR3: TGTGCCAGCAGTTTAAGGGAACATCAGCCCCAGCATTTT.

The V gene is TRBV18, the J gene TRBJ2-2, with 11 bases aligning to TRBD1. The CDR3 sequence is 16 residues long. Germline V gene data show CDR1 as KGHSH and CDR2 as LQKENI. Unmatched junction bases numbered 4, after V lost 5 bases and J lost 2 bases. The chain's CDR3 is CASSRTGGRNTGELFF. As DNA, the CDR3 is TGTGCCAGCTCAAGGACAGGGGGCCGTAACACCGGGGAGCTGTTTTTT.

V is TRBV11-2 and J is TRBJ2-4, with 7 bases that match TRBD2. The CDR3 consists of 17 residues. Germline lookup yields CDR1 SGHAT and CDR2 FQNNGV. Trimming at V came to 3 bases and at J to 3 bases, leaving 11 bases not matched to a gene. CDR3 loop: CASSFAGRGSVKNIQYF. The CDR3 region has the DNA TGTGCCAGCAGCTTTGCAGGGAGGGGTTCGGTCAAAAACATTCAGTACTTC.

The chain is built from TRBV14 and TRBJ2-7; TRBD2 is a possible D gene (6 bases). Per the germline V gene, CDR1 is SGHDN and CDR2 is FVKESK. The CDR3 length is 14 residues. Trimming took off 4 bases at V and 7 bases at J, with 17 bases between the two ends. CDR3 residues: CASSRGGPGLEQYV. CDR3 DNA sequence: TGTGCCAGCAGCCGAGGAGGGCCGGGTCTAGAGCAGTACGTC.

This clonotype was counted a few times. This rearrangement joins TRBV5-1 to TRBJ2-3; tentative D call: TRBD2 (5 bases). Between the trimmed V and J ends, which lost 0 bases and 6 bases, there was a span of 11 bases. Germline CDR1 and CDR2: SGHRS and YFSETQ. The CDR3 extends over 14 amino acids. CDR3 sequence (DNA): TGCGCCAGCAGCTTGGAACTAGTCCCGGATACGCAGTATTTT. Translation gives CASSLELVPDTQYF.

This chain uses TRBV7-3 with TRBJ2-1; 10 positions agree with TRBD2. V shed 4 bases, J shed 7 bases, and the junction held 7 bases outside the gene matches. Per the germline V gene, CDR1 is SGHTA and CDR2 is FQGTGA. The CDR3 covers 15 residues. CDR3 sequence (DNA): TGTGCCAGCAGCTCCTCTAGCGGGGGAAGGAATGAGCAGTTCTTC. Its translation is CASSSSSGGRNEQFF.

This clonotype has more than one count but fewer than ten. The V call is TRBV3-1, the J call TRBJ1-6; the match to TRBD1 covers 7 bases. The CDR3 spans 14 residues. V dropped 1 base and J dropped 9; count of bases not matched to a gene: 3. The germline V gene has CDR1 LGHDT and CDR2 YNNKEL (reference sequence). For the CDR3, the DNA is TGTGCCAGCAGCCAAGTGTCAGGGGGTTCACCCCTCCACTTT. Translated: CASSQVSGGSPLHF.

This clonotype was seen more than once but under ten times. The chain has TRBV6-6 and TRBJ2-1; no definite D call. The germline V and J ends were trimmed by 11 bases and 3 bases, with 11 bases remaining between them. Germline values: CDR1 MNHNY, CDR2 SVGAGI (reference sequence). The CDR3 sequence is 12 residues long. The CDR3 here is CACRLLYNEQFF. For the CDR3, the DNA is TGTGCCTGCCGGCTGCTCTACAATGAGCAGTTCTTC.

The V gene is TRBV27, the J gene TRBJ2-2; D unclear. This CDR3 is 15 amino acids long. CDR1 is MNHEY and CDR2 is SMNVEV in the germline V gene (reference sequence). Trimming stripped 2 bases from V and 4 bases from J, with 11 bases between. The CDR3, as DNA: TGTGCCAGCAGTTTAGGACCCGTGGGCACCGGGGAGCTGTTTTTT. Amino acids: CASSLGPVGTGELFF.

This clonotype was counted a few times. The chain couples TRBV11-2 to TRBJ2-1, with a weak D call TRBD2 (6 bases). Germline-derived CDR1 and CDR2 are SGHAT and FQNNGV. The CDR3 contains 16 residues. Between the trimmed V and J ends, which lost 5 bases and 2 bases, there was a span of 16 bases. The CDR3 DNA reads TGTGCCAGCAGCCCCCGCGGGGCCTTTACCTACAATGAGCAGTTCTTC. It specifies CASSPRGAFTYNEQFF.

The sample holds many counts of this clonotype. The chain combines TRBV7-2 with TRBJ2-5; D is unresolved. V was shortened by 0 bases and J by 0 bases, with 8 bases between the two germline ends. Germline V gene sequence: CDR1 SGHTA, CDR2 FQGNSA. The CDR3 spans 15 residues. CDR3 nucleotide sequence: TGTGCCAGCAGCTTAGCGGGTGGTAACCAAGAGACCCAGTACTTC. Amino acid sequence: CASSLAGGNQETQYF. Supplemented by reference TRBV7-2 and TRBJ2-5, the full variable domain reads GAGVSQSPSNKVTEKGKDVELRCDPISGHTALYWYRQSLGQGLEFLIYFQGNSAPDKSGLPSDRFSAERTGGSVSTLTIQRTQQEDSAVYLCASSLAGGNQETQYFGPGTRLLVL.

This clonotype has more than one count but fewer than ten. CDR3 DNA: TGCAGTGCTAATGTCTTCCCCTTGACCAACACCGGGGAGCTGTTTTTT. Amino acids: CSANVFPLTNTGELFF. The chain joins TRBV20-1 to TRBJ2-2; unclear D gene. This CDR3 has 16 amino acids. Deletions cut 4 bases from V and 2 bases from J, with 17 bases between. Germline V lookup: CDR1 DFQATT, CDR2 SNEGSKA (reference sequence).